Following are 15 T cell receptor beta chains from one sample sequenced in a study of cytomegalovirus exposure and HLA in healthy donors. The PCR was carried out with 60 Vbeta primers and 13 Jbeta primers. Data came from immunoSEQ multiplex PCR; TCRdb stores just in-frame clones and leaves some out. The sample consists of approximately 110,000 clones, around 80% of them appearing once. The sequenced sample was PBMCs. These receptors were taken from a man aged 45-65 years in good health and CMV-seronegative.

The gene calls are TRBV6-6 and TRBJ1-5; D unclear. Looked up from germline, CDR1 is MNHNY and CDR2 is SVGAGI (reference sequence). This CDR3 has 16 amino acids. Trimming left V 3 bases short and J 5 bases short, with 17 bases between. The CDR3 region is CASSYSLRIGYQPQHF. The CDR3, as DNA: TGTGCCAGCAGTTATTCATTGCGGATAGGTTATCAGCCCCAGCATTTT.

The V gene is TRBV25-1, the J gene TRBJ1-4, with D possibly matching TRBD1 (5 bases). Looked up from germline, CDR1 is MGHDK and CDR2 is SYGVNS. V was shortened by 4 bases and J by 10 bases, with 22 bases between the two germline ends. The CDR3 extends over 16 amino acids. The CDR3 nucleotides read TGTGCCAGCAGTGTCCCGGGCGGAGGGGCGGAGGGAAAACTGTTTTTT. Translating gives CASSVPGGGAEGKLFF. Combining the CDR3 with reference TRBV25-1 and TRBJ1-4 gives the whole variable domain EADIYQTPRYLVIGTGKKITLECSQTMGHDKMYWYQQDPGMELHLIHYSYGVNSTEKGDLSSESTVSRIRTEHFPLTLESARPSHTSQYLCASSVPGGGAEGKLFFGSGTQLSVL.

The rearrangement joins TRBV4-1 to TRBJ2-7, with a tentative D call TRBD2 (6 bases). The CDR3 is 15 residues long. Germline CDR1 is MGHRA and CDR2 is YSYEKL. The V and J ends lost 4 bases and 5 bases respectively, with 18 bases between them. DNA of the CDR3: TGCGCCAGCAGCCTCCAACCGTGGGGGGTCGACGAGCAGTACTTC. Protein sequence: CASSLQPWGVDEQYF.

The chain has TRBV29-1 and TRBJ2-7, with 8 bases matching TRBD2. There are 12 residues in the CDR3. The germline V gene encodes CDR1 SQVTM and CDR2 ANQGSEA. V shed 3 bases and J 9 bases; nucleotides not matched to a gene: 7. The CDR3 region is CSVEVPGGGQYF. For the CDR3, the DNA is TGCAGCGTTGAGGTCCCCGGGGGGGGGCAGTACTTC.

The chain is built from TRBV28 and TRBJ1-5, with D possibly being TRBD1 (5 bases). The CDR3 runs 17 residues. Germline lookup yields CDR1 MDHEN and CDR2 SYDVKM. V was shortened by 3 bases and J by 4 bases, with 19 bases between the two germline ends. CDR3: CASSFPRGGTKNQPQHF. The CDR3 DNA reads as TGTGCCAGCAGTTTTCCGAGGGGAGGGACCAAGAATCAGCCCCAGCATTTT.

V gene TRBV5-5 combines with J gene TRBJ2-3; 8 bases line up with TRBD2. Germline-derived CDR1 and CDR2 are SGHKS and YYEKEE (reference sequence). The CDR3 runs to 18 residues. Losses at the gene ends were 0 bases for V and 0 bases for J; bases not matched to a gene: 9. The CDR3 spells CASSLALAGLSSTDTQYF. The DNA for the CDR3 is TGTGCCAGCAGCTTGGCGCTAGCGGGTCTATCTAGCACAGATACGCAGTATTTT.

The chain carries TRBV6-6 and TRBJ1-1; 8 positions agree with TRBD1. The V and J ends lost 11 bases and 4 bases, in that order; junction bases with no gene match: 9. This CDR3 comprises 13 residues. Per germline, CDR1 MNHNY and CDR2 SVGAGI (reference sequence). CDR3 DNA: TGTGCCGGCCACACAGGGGGGAGCACTGAAGCTTTCTTT. This sequence encodes CAGHTGGSTEAFF.

The V call is TRBV29-1, the J call TRBJ1-2, with 9 bases fitting TRBD1. CDR1 is SQVTM, CDR2 ANQGSEA, per germline. Germline trimming cut 7 bases from V and 7 bases from J; bases unmatched to any gene: 10. The CDR3 has 13 residues. The CDR3 is CSALSTGGSGYTF. The CDR3 DNA reads TGCAGCGCATTGAGTACAGGGGGCTCTGGCTACACCTTC.

This chain uses TRBV28 with TRBJ2-7, with 7 bases that match TRBD1. The V and J ends lost 3 bases and 3 bases, in that order; junction bases with no gene match: 5. Per the germline V gene, CDR1 is MDHEN and CDR2 is SYDVKM. The CDR3 contains 14 residues. CDR3 nucleotides: TGTGCCAGCAGTTTGACAGGGAAGGGCTACGAGCAGTACTTC. It encodes CASSLTGKGYEQYF.

This chain uses TRBV4-1 with TRBJ1-4, with D possibly being TRBD1 (5 bases). With 1 base removed from V and 5 bases from J, the gap between germline ends came to 14 bases. The CDR3 is 16 amino acids. Germline V gives CDR1 MGHRA, CDR2 YSYEKL. This chain's CDR3 is CASSQVGTGWNEKLFF. The CDR3 DNA sequence: TGCGCCAGCAGCCAAGTAGGTACAGGCTGGAATGAAAAACTGTTTTTT.

This chain joins TRBV4-3 and TRBJ2-3, with D unclear. Germline loops: CDR1 LGHNA, CDR2 YSLEER. CDR3 size: 13 residues. The V end was cut by 7 bases, the J end by 0 bases, with 8 bases between. DNA for the CDR3: TGCGCCAGCATCCTCAGTAGCACAGATACGCAGTATTTT. Amino acid sequence: CASILSSTDTQYF.

This clone was seen a handful of times. V gene TRBV29-1 combines with J gene TRBJ2-2, with D possibly being TRBD1 (7 bases). The CDR3 is made up of 15 amino acids. The germline gives CDR1 SQVTM, CDR2 ANQGSEA. The ends were cut back, 1 base at V and 1 base at J, with 10 bases in the middle. The DNA of the CDR3 is TGCAGCGTTGAAGGCGGGACAGTGAACACCGGGGAGCTGTTTTTT. This gives the protein CSVEGGTVNTGELFF.

The chain carries TRBV9 and TRBJ2-3; the match to TRBD2 covers 9 bases. The CDR3 spans 18 residues. The trim removed 1 base at V and 1 base at J, leaving 10 bases unmatched. Germline V CDR1 and CDR2: SGDLS, YYNGEE. The DNA of the CDR3 is TGTGCCAGCAGCGTAAGGGGTAGCGGGAGCGGGGGCACAGATACGCAGTATTTT. Translation gives CASSVRGSGSGGTDTQYF.

The chain uses TRBV6-1 and TRBJ2-1, with 8 nucleotides matching TRBD1. V shed 7 bases and J 9 bases; nucleotides not matched to a gene: 8. The germline gives CDR1 MNHNS, CDR2 SASEGT. This CDR3 region has 13 residues. The CDR3 DNA reads as TGTGCCAGCAAGGGGACAGGTTGGACTGAGCAGTTCTTC. It translates to CASKGTGWTEQFF.

The rearrangement links TRBV28 to TRBJ1-3, with 8 bases aligning to TRBD1. J was trimmed by 4 bases and V by 5 bases; bases with no gene match: 7. The germline V gene encodes CDR1 MDHEN and CDR2 SYDVKM. The CDR3 spans 15 residues. Written as DNA, the CDR3 is TGTGCCAGCAGTGACTCCCGGGACAGGGGAAACACCATATATTTT. Its protein product is CASSDSRDRGNTIYF.